The source of this TCR beta chain is a study of blood T cell repertoires in COVID-19. The CDR3 runs to 13 residues. Germline CDR1 reads MNHEY; CDR2 reads SVGAGI. The V gene lost 11 bases and the J gene lost 1 base, with 12 bases spanning the gap. The method was immunoSEQ multiplex PCR; TCRdb's version includes in-frame clones alone and lacks a portion of them. This sample yields 450,000 to 500,000 clones, of which approximately 85% are seen a single time; 3% to 4% belongs to the top ten. This rearrangement joins TRBV6-5 to TRBJ2-1; D unresolved. The TCR originated in a human donor in a cohort sampled during active COVID-19. Sequenced material: peripheral blood. CDR3 DNA: TGTGCCCTCCAAAGAGGATCCTACAATGAGCAGTTCTTC. Encoded protein: CALQRGSYNEQFF.